This TCR beta chain originates from a study of cytomegalovirus exposure and HLA in healthy donors. A remark on this clone: What it binds is not known.

Amplification used 60 Vbeta primers and 13 Jbeta primers. The assay was immunoSEQ multiplex PCR, and TCRdb's table has in-frame clones only and misses some. The repertoire includes 36,000 or so clones, around 84% of them detected once, and about 3.5% sits in the top ten. V lost 3 bases, J lost 7 bases, and 16 bases lay in between. Per germline, CDR1 SGHTA and CDR2 FQGNSA. This CDR3 spans 15 amino acids. General observations from the study: Some 150 TCR beta chains were listed as cytomegalovirus-associated.

The V gene is TRBV7-2, the J gene TRBJ2-1; tentative D call: TRBD2 (5 bases). The receptor's source is a woman between 18 and 29 years old in good health and CMV-seronegative. Sequenced material: PBMCs. The CDR3 protein is CASSFGLSFRNEQFF. CDR3 sequence (DNA): TGTGCCAGCAGCTTCGGACTGAGCTTTAGAAATGAGCAGTTCTTC.